The sequence of this T cell receptor (beta chain) was determined in a study of Ad26.COV2.S vaccination and SARS-CoV-2 variants. Libraries were prepared by immunoSEQ multiplex PCR; TCRdb keeps only in-frame clonotypes and omits some of them. The sample carries some 480,000 clones, around 88% recorded once. This clone was seen only once. Described treatment: approximately 18 received Ad26.COV2.S at low or high dose, single or two shots; several received placebo; per-sample allocation not given. The investigators took samples on day 63 after the first vaccine or placebo injection. Germline V lookup: CDR1 SGHTA, CDR2 FQGNSA. The ends lost 4 bases at V and 10 bases at J; junction bases unmatched: 4. The CDR3 spans 14 residues.

This sample comprised peripheral blood, obtained in a trial of Ad26.COV2.S vaccine versus placebo. The chain couples TRBV7-2 to TRBJ1-6; 10 nucleotides line up with TRBD1. The source of this sequence is a person aged 18-60 years who received the Ad26.COV2.S COVID-19 vaccine or a placebo. The CDR3 is CASSSRQGASPLHF. DNA for the CDR3: TGTGCCAGCAGCTCCCGACAGGGGGCCTCACCCCTCCACTTT.